The clone carrying this T cell receptor (beta chain) has just one count. The CDR3 is 15 residues long. Trimming stripped 6 bases from V and 0 bases from J, with 12 bases between. Germline CDR1 MNHNY, CDR2 SVGAGI (reference sequence). This record belongs to a study of shared clonotypes between healthy human individuals. Clones were read by immunoSEQ multiplex PCR, and TCRdb kept only the in-frame ones, dropping some. The sample includes 2,500,000 or so clones, roughly 92% seen only once; the top ten take 0.11% to 0.15%. This receptor was identified in a man younger than 30 in good health. J is TRBJ1-3 and V is TRBV6-6, with D possibly TRBD1 on 5 matching bases. The material sequenced was naive CD4+ T cells sorted from blood. Subset noted: CD45RA+ positively selected. The CDR3 protein is CASRPGGDSGNTIYF. The CDR3 DNA is TGTGCCAGCAGGCCCGGGGGTGACTCTGGAAACACCATATATTTT.